The 21 T cell receptor beta chains below were found in one sample sequenced in a study of T cells in Graves' hyperthyroidism and ophthalmopathy. TCR beta CDR3 region amplification was performed from RNA transcripts. First-round RT-PCR with HTBI primers amplified the TCR CDR3 region. From the multiplex PCR reads, TCRdb called clonotypes with MiXCR, one entry per CDR3 protein. This table holds more than 500,000 distinct CDR3 sequences, roughly a sixth found once. Input material: blood. The receptor source for this set is a woman under 40 with Graves' ophthalmopathy.

Many counts were recorded for this clonotype. The V call is TRBV12-3 or TRBV12-4, the J call TRBJ1-1; D may be TRBD1 (6 bases). This CDR3 region has 14 residues. V lost 5 bases and J lost 1, with 11 bases in between. CDR3 bases: TGTGCCAGCAGTCAACAGGGCCAGAACACTGAAGCTTTCTTT. This codes for CASSQQGQNTEAFF.

The rearrangement links TRBV30 to TRBJ2-7; 9 positions agree with TRBD1. This CDR3 has 13 residues. Per the germline V gene, CDR1 is GTSNPN and CDR2 is SVGIG (reference sequence). V lost 8 bases and J lost 3; bases outside the gene matches: 8. CDR3 loop: CAGSRDRVYEQYF. CDR3 DNA sequence: TGTGCCGGAAGCCGGGACAGGGTCTACGAGCAGTACTTC. The complete variable domain, with remaining parts taken from reference TRBV30 and TRBJ2-7, reads SQTIHQWPATLVQPVGSPLSLECTVEGTSNPNLYWYRQAAGRGLQLLFYSVGIGQISSEVPQNLSASRPQDRQFILSSKKLLLSDSGFYLCAGSRDRVYEQYFGPGTRLTVT.

This clonotype showed up many times. The V and J genes are TRBV15 and TRBJ1-1; the match to TRBD1 covers 9 bases. Unmatched junction bases numbered 13, after V lost 3 bases and J lost 5 bases. Germline CDR1 is LNHNV and CDR2 is YYDKDF (reference sequence). CDR3 length: 17 residues. CDR3 DNA sequence: TGTGCCACCAGCAGTATCCCGGGACAGGGACCTTTAACTGAAGCTTTCTTT. This encodes CATSSIPGQGPLTEAFF.

This clonotype was found many times. This chain uses TRBV28 with TRBJ1-2; a weak D match, TRBD1 (6 bases). V lost 6 bases and J lost 7, with 18 bases in between. CDR1 is MDHEN and CDR2 is SYDVKM in the germline V gene. This CDR3 contains 14 residues. CDR3 coding DNA: TGTGCCAGCAGCAATCACTCGGGGGCCGGTGGCTACACCTTC. Its protein product is CASSNHSGAGGYTF.

This chain uses TRBV20-1 with TRBJ2-1; 8 bases line up with TRBD2. The CDR3 consists of 15 residues. Germline CDR1 reads DFQATT; CDR2 reads SNEGSKA (reference sequence). With 1 base clipped from V and 5 bases from J, the junction kept 7 bases outside the gene matches. In nucleotides, the CDR3 is TGCAGTGCTAGAGCTCAAAGAGCGGGAGACAATGAGCAGTTCTTC. Its translation: CSARAQRAGDNEQFF.

This clonotype was observed many times. The V gene is TRBV28, the J gene TRBJ2-7; unclear D gene. The CDR3 has 14 amino acids. Trimming removed 3 bases from V and 2 bases from J, with 11 bases in between. Germline V gene sequence: CDR1 MDHEN, CDR2 SYDVKM. The CDR3 nucleotides read TGTGCCAGCAGTTTTGAGGCGGCTACCTACGAGCAGTACTTC. Residues: CASSFEAATYEQYF.

This clonotype was detected many times. The V gene is TRBV20-1, the J gene TRBJ1-1; D possibly corresponds to TRBD1 (6 bases). The V end lost 1 base, the J end lost 4 bases, and 16 bases lay between the germline ends. CDR1 and CDR2 from the germline V gene are DFQATT and SNEGSKA (reference sequence). The CDR3 is made up of 15 amino acids. CDR3 region: CSARARTGQRTEAFF. DNA for the CDR3: TGCAGTGCTAGAGCCAGGACCGGACAGCGCACTGAAGCTTTCTTT.

This clonotype was seen repeatedly, ten times or more. The rearrangement joins TRBV28 to TRBJ2-7; 11 nucleotides match TRBD1. Germline V gene sequence: CDR1 MDHEN, CDR2 SYDVKM. Trimming removed 5 bases from V and 3 bases from J; junction bases left unmatched: 3. This CDR3 has 14 amino acids. In nucleotides, the CDR3 is TGTGCCAGCAGTCCAGGGACAGGGGGCTACGAGCAGTACTTC. This codes for CASSPGTGGYEQYF. Using reference TRBV28 and TRBJ2-7 for the parts outside the CDR3, the full variable domain is DVKVTQSSRYLVKRTGEKVFLECVQDMDHENMFWYRQDPGLGLRLIYFSYDVKMKEKGDIPEGYSVSREKKERFSLILESASTNQTSMYLCASSPGTGGYEQYFGPGTRLTVT.

This clonotype occurred a few times. The V gene is TRBV7-9, the J gene TRBJ2-1; D not certain. This CDR3 is 15 amino acids long. Trimming stripped 5 bases from V and 8 bases from J, with 19 bases between. In germline, CDR1 is SEHNR, CDR2 FQNEAQ (reference sequence). The CDR3 DNA follows: TGTGCCAGCAGCCCCCGGTCCGCCGCTACGGATGAGCAGTTCTTC. Translating gives CASSPRSAATDEQFF.

This clonotype was found a few times. V and J are TRBV7-2 and TRBJ1-5; D is uncertain. This CDR3 spans 12 amino acids. Germline loops: CDR1 SGHTA, CDR2 FQGNSA. V lost 7 bases and J lost 9, with 13 bases in between. The CDR3: CASTTLRGPQHF. The CDR3 DNA follows: TGTGCCAGCACCACTCTCCGTGGGCCCCAGCATTTT. The full variable domain, with the rest looked up from reference TRBV7-2 and TRBJ1-5, is GAGVSQSPSNKVTEKGKDVELRCDPISGHTALYWYRQSLGQGLEFLIYFQGNSAPDKSGLPSDRFSAERTGGSVSTLTIQRTQQEDSAVYLCASTTLRGPQHFGDGTRLSIL.

At least ten counts were recorded for this clonotype. CDR3 residues: CASSYDNYEQYF. The CDR3 bases are TGTGCCAGCAGTTATGACAACTACGAGCAGTACTTC. The V gene is TRBV6-8, the J gene TRBJ2-7; D unclear. CDR3 size: 12 residues. Looked up from germline, CDR1 is MNHGY and CDR2 is SAAAGT. Trimming removed 3 bases at V and 3 bases at J, with 6 bases between.

The chain links TRBV30 to TRBJ2-7; D call uncertain. The V and J ends lost 1 base and 4 bases respectively, with 5 bases between them. The germline V gene has CDR1 GTSNPN and CDR2 SVGIG (reference sequence). The CDR3 length is 11 residues. As DNA, the CDR3 is TGTGCCTGGAGTGGATGGTACGAGCAGTACTTC. Translation gives CAWSGWYEQYF.

The rearrangement uses TRBV6-1 and TRBJ2-7; 12 bases line up with TRBD2. The V gene's germline CDR1 is MNHNS and CDR2 SASEGT. This CDR3 contains 17 residues. V lost 3 bases, J lost 0 bases, and 6 bases stayed unmatched. The CDR3 DNA reads TGTGCCAGCAGTGACCCTAGCGGGAGGGTATACTCCTACGAGCAGTACTTC. Protein sequence: CASSDPSGRVYSYEQYF.

The chain has TRBV6-5 and TRBJ2-1, with D unclear. Trimming left V 2 bases short and J 0 bases short, with 14 bases between. CDR1 is MNHEY, CDR2 SVGAGI, per germline. The CDR3 loop spans 17 amino acids. CDR3 amino acids: CASSYGIEASSYNEQFF. The CDR3 DNA is TGTGCCAGCAGTTACGGTATAGAGGCAAGCTCCTACAATGAGCAGTTCTTC.

This clonotype was recorded many times. The gene calls are TRBV20-1 and TRBJ1-3; a weak D match, TRBD1 (6 bases). CDR1 and CDR2 (germline): DFQATT, SNEGSKA (reference sequence). V was clipped by 0 bases and J by 4 bases, with 19 bases between them. The CDR3 loop spans 17 amino acids. CDR3: CSARDPLEGVKGNTIYF. CDR3 DNA: TGCAGTGCTAGAGATCCCCTCGAGGGGGTGAAGGGAAACACCATATATTTT.

The CDR3 sequence: CASSLSGTDLYGYTF. DNA of the CDR3: TGTGCCAGCAGTTTATCGGGGACCGACCTCTATGGCTACACCTTC. The rearrangement uses TRBV27 and TRBJ1-2; D may be TRBD1 (5 bases). CDR1 and CDR2 (germline): MNHEY, SMNVEV (reference sequence). This CDR3 has 15 amino acids. Trimming took off 0 bases at V and 4 bases at J, with 12 bases between the two ends.

The sample holds many counts of this clonotype. The chain carries TRBV7-6 and TRBJ2-1; tentatively, D is TRBD2 (6 bases). The germline V gene has CDR1 SGHVS and CDR2 FNYEAQ. This CDR3 is built from 15 residues. V was clipped by 5 bases and J by 7 bases, with 18 bases between them. This CDR3 reads CASSLSRDWGNEQFF. The DNA of the CDR3 is TGTGCCAGCAGCCTAAGTAGGGACTGGGGAAATGAGCAGTTCTTC.

There are many counts of this clonotype. The gene calls are TRBV2 and TRBJ1-5; 7 bases fit TRBD1. J gave up 3 bases and V 7 bases, and 21 bases lay outside the gene matches. In germline, CDR1 is SNHLY, CDR2 FYNNEI. CDR3 size: 19 residues. For the CDR3, the DNA is TGTGCCAGCACCTTCGCAAGGGGACAGACCTCTATAGCCAATCAGCCCCAGCATTTT. It translates to CASTFARGQTSIANQPQHF.

This clonotype was seen at least ten times. The gene calls are TRBV18 and TRBJ2-1; D gene uncertain. From germline, CDR1 is KGHSH and CDR2 LQKENI. The CDR3 is 15 amino acids. Trimming took 1 base from V and 0 from J, leaving 7 bases between them. The CDR3 DNA sequence: TGTGCCAGCTCACCACAGACAACCTCCTACAATGAGCAGTTCTTC. This sequence encodes CASSPQTTSYNEQFF. Using reference TRBV18 and TRBJ2-1 for the parts outside the CDR3, the full variable domain is NAGVMQNPRHLVRRRGQEARLRCSPMKGHSHVYWYRQLPEEGLKFMVYLQKENIIDESGMPKERFSAEFPKEGPSILRIQQVVRGDSAAYFCASSPQTTSYNEQFFGPGTRLTVL.

This clonotype was seen a handful of times. This sequence joins TRBV20-1 and TRBJ1-6; possibly TRBD1 for D (6 bases). The CDR3 is 12 residues long. The V end lost 3 bases, the J end lost 7 bases, and 7 bases lay between the germline ends. The germline V gene encodes CDR1 DFQATT and CDR2 SNEGSKA (reference sequence). Written as DNA, the CDR3 is TGCAGTGCTAGGGACAGCAATTCACCCCTCCACTTT. Protein product: CSARDSNSPLHF.

V gene TRBV29-1 combines with J gene TRBJ1-1; D is ambiguous. With 5 bases removed from V and 7 bases from J, the gap between germline ends came to 17 bases. This CDR3 comprises 13 residues. Germline-derived CDR1 and CDR2 are SQVTM and ANQGSEA. The DNA for the CDR3 is TGCAGCGTTCCTAGGGTAGGGATGAATGAAGCTTTCTTT. This codes for CSVPRVGMNEAFF.